Each of the 18 T cell receptor beta chains below was sequenced from the same sample in a study of blood T cell repertoires in COVID-19. Profiling relied on immunoSEQ multiplex PCR, and the TCRdb table lists in-frame clones only, not all of them. The sample lists about 330,000 clones; approximately 85% were seen once. The sequenced sample consisted of peripheral blood. Receptors originate from a human donor in a cohort sampled during active COVID-19.

This clone has just one count. The V and J genes are TRBV5-6 and TRBJ1-4, with 8 bases lining up with TRBD1. In germline, CDR1 is SGHDT, CDR2 YYEEEE. CDR3 length: 15 residues. J was trimmed by 1 base and V by 4 bases; bases with no gene match: 3. The CDR3 is CASSRQGRTNEKLFF. The CDR3 coding sequence is TGTGCCAGCAGCCGACAGGGGAGAACTAATGAAAAACTGTTTTTT.

The V call is TRBV14, the J call TRBJ1-2; TRBD1 is a possible D gene (5 bases). CDR1 and CDR2 (germline): SGHDN, FVKESK. V lost 5 bases to trimming and J lost 11 bases, with 21 bases between them. The CDR3 sequence is 14 residues long. CDR3 sequence: CASSETVGASGYTF. CDR3 DNA sequence: TGTGCCAGCAGCGAGACAGTCGGTGCCTCCGGGTACACCTTC. The full variable domain, rest sourced from reference TRBV14 and TRBJ1-2, is EAGVTQFPSHSVIEKGQTVTLRCDPISGHDNLYWYRRVMGKEIKFLLHFVKESKQDESGMPNNRFLAERTGGTYSTLKVQPAELEDSGVYFCASSETVGASGYTFGSGTRLTVV.

The chain links TRBV6-2 or TRBV6-3 to TRBJ1-2, with D tentatively TRBD1 (5 bases). Per germline, CDR1 MNHEY and CDR2 SVGEGT. The V end lost 4 bases, the J end lost 0 bases, and 9 bases lay between the germline ends. The CDR3 totals 14 residues. The CDR3 region has the DNA TGTGCCAGCAGTTTAGCAGGGTCTAACTATGGCTACACCTTC. It is translated as CASSLAGSNYGYTF.

This chain connects TRBV28 to TRBJ2-5, with 11 bases fitting TRBD2. The V gene end was trimmed by 8 bases and the J gene end by 2 bases; junction bases not matched to a gene: 7. Germline V gene lookup returns CDR1 MDHEN and CDR2 SYDVKM. CDR3 length: 15 residues. CDR3 nucleotides: TGTGCCAGCCATCCGGGACTAGCGGTTCAAGAGACCCAGTACTTC. Amino acid sequence: CASHPGLAVQETQYF.

The chain carries TRBV7-9 and TRBJ1-1; 7 bases agree with TRBD1. Germline V CDR1 and CDR2: SEHNR, FQNEAQ (reference sequence). The CDR3 consists of 15 residues. After removal of 3 bases from V and 1 base from J, the junction contained 5 bases not matched to a gene. This CDR3 is CASSLGTGANTEAFF. The CDR3 nucleotides read TGTGCCAGCAGCTTGGGCACAGGGGCGAACACTGAAGCTTTCTTT.

The CDR3 protein is CASTRGTGWVKTEAFF. The CDR3 nucleotides are TGTGCCAGCACCAGGGGGACAGGGTGGGTTAAAACTGAAGCTTTCTTT. V usage is TRBV9 and J usage is TRBJ1-1; TRBD1 aligns across 9 bases. CDR3 length: 16 amino acids. J gave up 5 bases and V 6 bases, and 14 bases lay outside the gene matches. Per the germline V gene, CDR1 is SGDLS and CDR2 is YYNGEE.

V usage is TRBV6-5 and J usage is TRBJ1-2; maybe TRBD1 (5 bases). V dropped 6 bases and J dropped 3 bases, with 11 bases sitting between them. Germline V gene lookup returns CDR1 MNHEY and CDR2 SVGAGI. The CDR3 covers 13 residues. In nucleotides, the CDR3 is TGTGCCAGCAGAAAGGGAGGGGACTATGGCTACACCTTC. It encodes CASRKGGDYGYTF.

The gene calls are TRBV6-5 and TRBJ2-5; 10 bases fit TRBD2. The junction had 9 bases not matched to a gene; V was cut back by 7 bases and J by 4 bases. This CDR3 is 15 amino acids long. CDR1 is MNHEY, CDR2 SVGAGI, per germline. The chain's CDR3 is CASTRLAGAGETQYF. The CDR3 DNA sequence: TGTGCCAGCACCCGCCTAGCGGGGGCGGGAGAGACCCAGTACTTC.

The chain links TRBV5-5 to TRBJ2-2; 11 positions agree with TRBD1. With V trimmed by 0 bases and J by 4 bases, 5 bases remained unmatched. Germline V gene lookup returns CDR1 SGHKS and CDR2 YYEKEE (reference sequence). The CDR3 loop spans 17 amino acids. The CDR3 is CASSLGSGTGGTGELFF. CDR3 coding DNA: TGTGCCAGCAGCTTGGGATCTGGGACAGGGGGCACCGGGGAGCTGTTTTTT.

The chain carries TRBV2 and TRBJ1-5; TRBD1 agrees at 7 bases. Trimming at V came to 8 bases and at J to 3 bases, leaving 10 bases not matched to a gene. The CDR3 totals 15 residues. CDR1 is SNHLY, CDR2 FYNNEI, per germline. The CDR3 protein is CASAPGQTNNQPQHF. The DNA of the CDR3 is TGTGCCAGCGCACCGGGACAGACGAACAATCAGCCCCAGCATTTT.

The chain is built from TRBV6-5 and TRBJ1-3; no clear D gene. Germline V lookup: CDR1 MNHEY, CDR2 SVGAGI. This CDR3 region has 15 residues. The ends were cut back, 2 bases at V and 4 bases at J, with 12 bases in the middle. CDR3 sequence: CASSYAVAGGNTIYF. CDR3 nucleotide sequence: TGTGCCAGCAGTTACGCCGTAGCGGGGGGAAACACCATATATTTT.

The rearrangement links TRBV14 to TRBJ1-6; D is uncertain. V was shortened by 2 bases and J by 6 bases, with 11 bases between the two germline ends. Germline CDR1 is SGHDN and CDR2 is FVKESK. The CDR3 is 15 residues long. The CDR3 coding sequence is TGTGCCAGCAGCCAAATCGGTCAGGTTAATTCACCCCTCCACTTT. It is translated as CASSQIGQVNSPLHF.

V and J are TRBV10-3 and TRBJ1-2; the D is unclear. V was shortened by 3 bases and J by 9 bases, with 17 bases between the two germline ends. CDR3 length: 14 amino acids. Germline V gene data show CDR1 as ENHRY and CDR2 as SYGVKD. CDR3 loop: CAISENVKGGRYTF. The CDR3 region has the DNA TGTGCCATCAGTGAAAACGTAAAGGGAGGGCGCTACACCTTC.

The rearrangement uses TRBV6-5 and TRBJ2-7; D not certain. Trimming pared 2 bases from V and 0 bases from J, leaving 8 bases between. The CDR3 is 14 residues long. Germline lookup yields CDR1 MNHEY and CDR2 SVGAGI. CDR3 coding DNA: TGTGCCAGCAGTTACACGTGGAGCTCCTACGAGCAGTACTTC. It is translated as CASSYTWSSYEQYF.

The rearrangement uses TRBV12-5 and TRBJ2-3; D is perhaps TRBD1 (6 bases). CDR3 size: 12 residues. Germline V gives CDR1 LGHNT, CDR2 FRNRAP. Trimming pared 5 bases from V and 3 bases from J, leaving 6 bases between. CDR3 sequence reads: CASGRGTDTQYF. CDR3 bases: TGTGCTAGTGGTAGGGGGACAGATACGCAGTATTTT.

The sample holds one count of this clone. The CDR3: CASRSDLNNYGYTF. DNA of the CDR3: TGTGCCAGCAGATCGGACTTAAATAACTATGGCTACACCTTC. V is TRBV28 and J is TRBJ1-2; no firm D call. Between the trimmed V and J ends, which lost 6 bases and 1 base, there was a span of 12 bases. CDR3 length: 14 amino acids. The germline CDR1 and CDR2 sequences are MDHEN and SYDVKM.

This clone was observed a few times. The V and J genes are TRBV11-2 and TRBJ1-2, with D possibly TRBD1 on 5 matching bases. V lost 5 bases to trimming and J lost 0 bases, with 10 bases between them. The germline V gene has CDR1 SGHAT and CDR2 FQNNGV. The CDR3 spans 14 residues. CDR3 amino acids: CASSLTDTNYGYTF. The CDR3 nucleotides read TGTGCCAGCAGCCTGACAGATACTAACTATGGCTACACCTTC. The full variable domain, completed using reference TRBV11-2 and TRBJ1-2, is EAGVAQSPRYKIIEKRQSVAFWCNPISGHATLYWYQQILGQGPKLLIQFQNNGVVDDSQLPKDRFSAERLKGVDSTLKIQPAKLEDSAVYLCASSLTDTNYGYTFGSGTRLTVV.

This sequence joins TRBV6-5 and TRBJ2-1; maybe TRBD1 (5 bases). From germline, CDR1 is MNHEY and CDR2 SVGAGI. Trimming took off 6 bases at V and 4 bases at J, with 10 bases between the two ends. The CDR3 totals 13 residues. CDR3 nucleotides: TGTGCCAGCAGCGAGACAGTATACAATGAGCAGTTCTTC. Its protein product is CASSETVYNEQFF.